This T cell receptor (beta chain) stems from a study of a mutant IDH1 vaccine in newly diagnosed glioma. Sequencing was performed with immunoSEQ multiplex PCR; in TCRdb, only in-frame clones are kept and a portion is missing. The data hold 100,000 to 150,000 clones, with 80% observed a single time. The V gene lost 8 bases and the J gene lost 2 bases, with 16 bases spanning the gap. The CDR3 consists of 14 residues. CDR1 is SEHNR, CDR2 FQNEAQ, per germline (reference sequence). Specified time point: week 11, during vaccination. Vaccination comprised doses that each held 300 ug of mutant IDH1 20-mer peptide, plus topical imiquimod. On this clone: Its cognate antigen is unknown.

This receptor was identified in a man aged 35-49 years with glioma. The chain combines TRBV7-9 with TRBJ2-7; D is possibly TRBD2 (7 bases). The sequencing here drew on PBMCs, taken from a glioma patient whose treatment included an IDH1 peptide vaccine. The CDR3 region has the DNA TGTGCCAGCGGGAAAGGGGGGGAGGCCTACGAGCAGTACTTC. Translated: CASGKGGEAYEQYF.